This is a list of T cell receptor beta chains from one sample in a study of OX40 agonist ivuxolimab in advanced cancers. TCRdb keeps only in-frame clones here, not all; method: immunoSEQ multiplex PCR. The sample has 35,000 to 50,000 clones; around 83% are singletons. Source: CD4+ or CD8+ T cells sorted from blood, taken in a trial of the OX40 agonist ivuxolimab. The receptor set was obtained from an adult with an advanced solid tumor such as melanoma, head and neck, liver or kidney cancer. Each CDR3 is given without its conserved first and last residue. Each record gives: clone size, J gene, CDR3 length, D gene, V gene, CDR3 protein. A D gene is named only where the DNA matches it firmly. Clone size is given for some rows only: seen once, a few or many times, or a class if the clone is expanded.

abundance: NA; j_gene: TRBJ1-4; len: 14; d_gene: NA; v_gene: TRBV7-8; CDR3aa: ASSLVGRGNNEKLF
abundance: NA; j_gene: TRBJ2-5; len: 13; d_gene: NA; v_gene: TRBV7-9; CDR3aa: ASSLEGDPQRTQY
abundance: few; j_gene: TRBJ1-1; len: 11; d_gene: NA; v_gene: TRBV13; CDR3aa: ASRLQGSTEAF
abundance: once; j_gene: TRBJ1-3; len: 10; d_gene: NA; v_gene: TRBV28; CDR3aa: ASSAPGNTIY
abundance: NA; j_gene: TRBJ1-1; len: 9; d_gene: NA; v_gene: TRBV2; CDR3aa: ASSEWGKAF
abundance: NA; j_gene: TRBJ2-3; len: 11; d_gene: NA; v_gene: TRBV19; CDR3aa: ASSRVSTDTQY
abundance: NA; j_gene: TRBJ2-1; len: 14; d_gene: NA; v_gene: TRBV6-5; CDR3aa: ASSYSIIAGYNEQF
abundance: NA; j_gene: TRBJ2-2; len: 12; d_gene: TRBD2; v_gene: TRBV27; CDR3aa: ASRVAGGSGELF
abundance: once; j_gene: TRBJ2-3; len: 13; d_gene: NA; v_gene: TRBV28; CDR3aa: ASSLDLDTTDTQY
abundance: once; j_gene: TRBJ2-1; len: 14; d_gene: TRBD2; v_gene: TRBV4-3; CDR3aa: ASSQDAGGTYNEQF
abundance: few; j_gene: TRBJ1-1; len: 13; d_gene: NA; v_gene: TRBV4-2; CDR3aa: ASSPLVRGHTEAF
abundance: NA; j_gene: TRBJ1-1; len: 9; d_gene: NA; v_gene: TRBV7-2; CDR3aa: ASRRGAGAF
abundance: once; j_gene: TRBJ2-2; len: 12; d_gene: NA; v_gene: TRBV12-5; CDR3aa: ASGLSGYTGELF
abundance: medium-sized; j_gene: TRBJ2-7; len: 11; d_gene: NA; v_gene: TRBV4-3; CDR3aa: ASSAQGEDEQY
abundance: NA; j_gene: TRBJ2-3; len: 14; d_gene: TRBD1; v_gene: TRBV4-1; CDR3aa: ASSQEPKGAGDTQY
abundance: NA; j_gene: TRBJ2-2; len: 13; d_gene: NA; v_gene: TRBV5-5; CDR3aa: ASSLWALDTGELF
abundance: NA; j_gene: TRBJ1-2; len: 11; d_gene: NA; v_gene: TRBV11-3; CDR3aa: ASSLENRVGYT
abundance: large; j_gene: TRBJ2-3; len: 10; d_gene: TRBD1; v_gene: TRBV2; CDR3aa: ASHGQENTQY
abundance: NA; j_gene: TRBJ2-7; len: 13; d_gene: NA; v_gene: TRBV7-2; CDR3aa: ASSLEGGGSYEQY
abundance: NA; j_gene: TRBJ2-5; len: 13; d_gene: NA; v_gene: TRBV27; CDR3aa: ASSLSSGPQETQY
abundance: NA; j_gene: TRBJ2-7; len: 10; d_gene: NA; v_gene: TRBV6-5; CDR3aa: ASTGISYEQY
abundance: NA; j_gene: TRBJ1-1; len: 10; d_gene: NA; v_gene: TRBV10-3; CDR3aa: AILDVNTEAF
abundance: few; j_gene: TRBJ2-7; len: 11; d_gene: NA; v_gene: TRBV28; CDR3aa: ASSLSRGHEQY
abundance: NA; j_gene: TRBJ2-1; len: 11; d_gene: TRBD1; v_gene: TRBV5-4; CDR3aa: AAPGQGGNEQF
abundance: NA; j_gene: TRBJ2-7; len: 12; d_gene: NA; v_gene: TRBV4-3; CDR3aa: ASSPGRLAYEQY
abundance: NA; j_gene: TRBJ2-1; len: 12; d_gene: TRBD2; v_gene: TRBV10-3; CDR3aa: AISGTSANNEQF
abundance: NA; j_gene: TRBJ2-5; len: 12; d_gene: NA; v_gene: TRBV6-5; CDR3aa: ASSYQGRQETQY
abundance: NA; j_gene: TRBJ1-6; len: 10; d_gene: NA; v_gene: TRBV5-4; CDR3aa: ASSENGSPLH
abundance: NA; j_gene: TRBJ2-7; len: 13; d_gene: NA; v_gene: TRBV7-2; CDR3aa: ASSSPWDNRYEQY
abundance: NA; j_gene: TRBJ1-5; len: 11; d_gene: NA; v_gene: TRBV6-5; CDR3aa: ASRTGPNQPQH
abundance: NA; j_gene: TRBJ2-2; len: 9; d_gene: NA; v_gene: TRBV28; CDR3aa: ASSSVGELF
abundance: NA; j_gene: TRBJ1-3; len: 14; d_gene: TRBD1; v_gene: TRBV30; CDR3aa: AWSVQGALSGNTIY
abundance: NA; j_gene: TRBJ1-4; len: 13; d_gene: NA; v_gene: TRBV5-1; CDR3aa: ASSLWDSTNEKLF
abundance: few; j_gene: TRBJ1-3; len: 13; d_gene: TRBD1; v_gene: TRBV9; CDR3aa: ASSVTGVGGNTIY
abundance: NA; j_gene: TRBJ1-5; len: 13; d_gene: NA; v_gene: TRBV7-9; CDR3aa: ASSLTSAGSQPQH
abundance: NA; j_gene: TRBJ1-2; len: 14; d_gene: NA; v_gene: TRBV28; CDR3aa: ASSLSPSGNAGGYT
abundance: NA; j_gene: TRBJ2-3; len: 12; d_gene: NA; v_gene: TRBV4-3; CDR3aa: ASSQEQGTDTQY
abundance: NA; j_gene: TRBJ2-7; len: 9; d_gene: TRBD2; v_gene: TRBV30; CDR3aa: AWGSGDEQY
abundance: NA; j_gene: TRBJ1-5; len: 11; d_gene: NA; v_gene: TRBV4-1; CDR3aa: ASSQDVSQPQH